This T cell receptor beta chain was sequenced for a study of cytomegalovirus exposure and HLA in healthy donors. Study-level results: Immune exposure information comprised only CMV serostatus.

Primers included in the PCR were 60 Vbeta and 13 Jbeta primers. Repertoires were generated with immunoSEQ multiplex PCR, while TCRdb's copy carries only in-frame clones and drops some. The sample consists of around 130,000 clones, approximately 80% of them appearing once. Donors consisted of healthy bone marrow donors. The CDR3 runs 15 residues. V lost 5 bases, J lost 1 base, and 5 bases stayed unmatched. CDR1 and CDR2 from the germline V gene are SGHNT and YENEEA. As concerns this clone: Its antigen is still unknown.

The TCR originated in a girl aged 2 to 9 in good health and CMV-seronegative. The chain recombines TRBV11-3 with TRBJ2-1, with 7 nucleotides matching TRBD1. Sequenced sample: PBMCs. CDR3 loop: CASSPQGVSYNEQFF. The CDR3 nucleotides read TGTGCCAGCAGCCCCCAGGGGGTTTCCTACAATGAGCAGTTCTTC.